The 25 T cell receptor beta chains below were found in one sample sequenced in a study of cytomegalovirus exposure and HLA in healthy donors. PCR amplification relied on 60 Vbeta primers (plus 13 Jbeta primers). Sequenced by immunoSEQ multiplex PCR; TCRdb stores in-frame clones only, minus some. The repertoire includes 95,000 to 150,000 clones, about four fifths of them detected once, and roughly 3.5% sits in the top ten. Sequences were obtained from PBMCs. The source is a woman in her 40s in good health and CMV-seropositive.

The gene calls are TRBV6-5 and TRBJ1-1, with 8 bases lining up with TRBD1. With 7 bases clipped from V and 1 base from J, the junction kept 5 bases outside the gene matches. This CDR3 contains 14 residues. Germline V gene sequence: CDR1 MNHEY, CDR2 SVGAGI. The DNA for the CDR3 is TGTGCCAGCAATAGACAGGGGTCGAACACTGAAGCTTTCTTT. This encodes CASNRQGSNTEAFF.

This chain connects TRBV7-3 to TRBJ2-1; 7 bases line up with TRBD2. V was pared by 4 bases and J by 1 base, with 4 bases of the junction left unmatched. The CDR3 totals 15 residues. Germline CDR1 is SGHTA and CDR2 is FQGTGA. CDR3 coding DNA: TGTGCCAGCAGCTCACAAGCGGGATCCTACAATGAGCAGTTCTTC. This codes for CASSSQAGSYNEQFF.

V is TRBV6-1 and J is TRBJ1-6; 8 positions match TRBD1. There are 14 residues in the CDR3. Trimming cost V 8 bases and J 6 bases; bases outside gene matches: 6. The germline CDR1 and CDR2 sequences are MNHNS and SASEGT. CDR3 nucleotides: TGTGCCAGCGAAGGACAGGGAGGTAATTCACCCCTCCACTTT. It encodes CASEGQGGNSPLHF.

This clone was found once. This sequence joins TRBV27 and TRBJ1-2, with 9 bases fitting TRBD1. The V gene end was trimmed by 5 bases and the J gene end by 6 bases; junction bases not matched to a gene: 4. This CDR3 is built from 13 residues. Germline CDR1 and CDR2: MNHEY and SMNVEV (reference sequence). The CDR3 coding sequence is TGTGCCAGCAGTCGGGACAGGGCAGATGGCTACACCTTC. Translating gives CASSRDRADGYTF.

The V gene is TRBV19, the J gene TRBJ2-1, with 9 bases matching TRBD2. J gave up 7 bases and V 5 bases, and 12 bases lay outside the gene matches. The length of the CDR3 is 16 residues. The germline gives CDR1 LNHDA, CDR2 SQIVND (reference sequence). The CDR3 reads CASSPSDSGRGNEQFF. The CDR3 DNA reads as TGTGCCAGTAGTCCCAGCGATAGCGGGAGAGGTAATGAGCAGTTCTTC.

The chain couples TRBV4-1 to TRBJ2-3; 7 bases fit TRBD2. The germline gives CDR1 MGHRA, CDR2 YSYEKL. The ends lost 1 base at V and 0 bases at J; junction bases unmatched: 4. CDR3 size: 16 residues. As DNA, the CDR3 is TGCGCCAGCAGCCAAGGCGGGAGACCTAGCACAGATACGCAGTATTTT. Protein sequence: CASSQGGRPSTDTQYF.

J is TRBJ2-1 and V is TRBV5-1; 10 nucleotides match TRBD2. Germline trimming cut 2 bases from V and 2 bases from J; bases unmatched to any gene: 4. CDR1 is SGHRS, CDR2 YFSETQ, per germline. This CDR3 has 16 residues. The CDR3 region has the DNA TGCGCCAGCAGCTTACAAACTAGCGGGGCCTACAATGAGCAGTTCTTC. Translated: CASSLQTSGAYNEQFF. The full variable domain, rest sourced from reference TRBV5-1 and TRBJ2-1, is KAGVTQTPRYLIKTRGQQVTLSCSPISGHRSVSWYQQTPGQGLQFLFEYFSETQRNKGNFPGRFSGRQFSNSRSEMNVSTLELGDSALYLCASSLQTSGAYNEQFFGPGTRLTVL.

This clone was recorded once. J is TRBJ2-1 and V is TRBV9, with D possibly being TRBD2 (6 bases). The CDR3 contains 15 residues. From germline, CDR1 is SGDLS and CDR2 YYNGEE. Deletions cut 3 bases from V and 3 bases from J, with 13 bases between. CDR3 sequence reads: CASSAEGLSYNEQFF. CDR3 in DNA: TGTGCCAGCAGCGCAGAGGGACTCAGCTACAATGAGCAGTTCTTC. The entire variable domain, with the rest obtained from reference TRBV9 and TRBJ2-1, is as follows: DSGVTQTPKHLITATGQRVTLRCSPRSGDLSVYWYQQSLDQGLQFLIQYYNGEERAKGNILERFSAQQFPDLHSELNLSSLELGDSALYFCASSAEGLSYNEQFFGPGTRLTVL.

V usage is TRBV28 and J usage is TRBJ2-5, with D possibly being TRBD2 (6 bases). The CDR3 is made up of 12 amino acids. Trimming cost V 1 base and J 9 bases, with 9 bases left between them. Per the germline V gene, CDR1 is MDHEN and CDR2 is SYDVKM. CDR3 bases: TGTGCCAGCAGTTTATCGGGGGATCCCCAGTACTTC. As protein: CASSLSGDPQYF.

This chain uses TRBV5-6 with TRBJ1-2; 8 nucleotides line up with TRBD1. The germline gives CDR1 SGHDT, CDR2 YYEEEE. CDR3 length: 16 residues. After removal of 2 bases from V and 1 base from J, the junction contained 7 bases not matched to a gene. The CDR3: CASSFEGQGRNYGYTF. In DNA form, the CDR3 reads TGTGCCAGCAGCTTCGAAGGACAGGGACGTAACTATGGCTACACCTTC.

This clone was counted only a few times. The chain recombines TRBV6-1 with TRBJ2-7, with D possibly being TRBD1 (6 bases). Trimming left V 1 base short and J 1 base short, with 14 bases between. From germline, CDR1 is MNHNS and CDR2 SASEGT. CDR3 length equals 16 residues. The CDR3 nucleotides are TGTGCCAGCAGTGAAGTTTTCGGCAGGGGTTCCTACGAGCAGTACTTC. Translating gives CASSEVFGRGSYEQYF.

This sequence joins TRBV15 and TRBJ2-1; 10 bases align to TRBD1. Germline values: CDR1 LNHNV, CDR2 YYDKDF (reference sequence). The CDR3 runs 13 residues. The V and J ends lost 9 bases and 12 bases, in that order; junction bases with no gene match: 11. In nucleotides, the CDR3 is TGTGCCACTGGGGACAGGGGCTTTGGGGTGCAGTTCTTC. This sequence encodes CATGDRGFGVQFF.

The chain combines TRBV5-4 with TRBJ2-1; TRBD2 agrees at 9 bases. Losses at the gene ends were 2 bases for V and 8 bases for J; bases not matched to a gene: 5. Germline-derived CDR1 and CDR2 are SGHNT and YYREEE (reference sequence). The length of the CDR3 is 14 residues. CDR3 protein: CASSFAVAGDEQFF. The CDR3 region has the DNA TGTGCCAGCAGCTTTGCGGTAGCGGGAGATGAGCAGTTCTTC.

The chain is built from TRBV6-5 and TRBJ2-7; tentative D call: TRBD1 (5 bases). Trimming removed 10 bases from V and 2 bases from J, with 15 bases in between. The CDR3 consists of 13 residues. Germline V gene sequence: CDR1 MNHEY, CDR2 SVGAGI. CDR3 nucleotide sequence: TGTGCCACCACGGTGCAGGACACCTACGAGCAGTACTTC. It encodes CATTVQDTYEQYF.

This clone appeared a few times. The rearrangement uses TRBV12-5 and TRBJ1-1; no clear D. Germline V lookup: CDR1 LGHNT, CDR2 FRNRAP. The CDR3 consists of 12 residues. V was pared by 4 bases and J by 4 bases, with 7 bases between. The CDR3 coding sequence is TGTGCTAGTGGTTACGGAGTCACTGAAGCTTTCTTT. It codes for CASGYGVTEAFF.

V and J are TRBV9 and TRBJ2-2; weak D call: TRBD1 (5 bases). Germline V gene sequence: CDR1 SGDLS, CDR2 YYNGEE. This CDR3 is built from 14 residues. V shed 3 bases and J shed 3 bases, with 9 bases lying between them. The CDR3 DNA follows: TGTGCCAGCAGCGAGAAAGGGGACACCGGGGAGCTGTTTTTT. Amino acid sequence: CASSEKGDTGELFF. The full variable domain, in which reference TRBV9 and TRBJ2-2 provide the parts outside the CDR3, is DSGVTQTPKHLITATGQRVTLRCSPRSGDLSVYWYQQSLDQGLQFLIQYYNGEERAKGNILERFSAQQFPDLHSELNLSSLELGDSALYFCASSEKGDTGELFFGEGSRLTVL.

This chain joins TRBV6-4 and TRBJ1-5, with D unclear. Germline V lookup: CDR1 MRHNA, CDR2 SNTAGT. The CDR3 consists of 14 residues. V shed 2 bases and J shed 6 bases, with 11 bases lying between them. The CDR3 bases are TGTGCCAGCAGTGACCTGTACCCCAGTCAGCCCCAGCATTTT. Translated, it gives CASSDLYPSQPQHF.

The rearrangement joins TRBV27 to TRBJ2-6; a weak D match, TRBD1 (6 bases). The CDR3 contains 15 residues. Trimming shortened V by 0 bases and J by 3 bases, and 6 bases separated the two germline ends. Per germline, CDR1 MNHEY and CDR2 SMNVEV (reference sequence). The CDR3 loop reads CASSLSTGGANVLTF. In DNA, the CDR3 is TGTGCCAGCAGTTTATCGACAGGTGGGGCCAACGTCCTGACTTTC.

DNA for the CDR3: TGTGCCAGCAAGAACGGGAGGGCCGATCCCGGGGAGCTGTTTTTT. Translating it yields CASKNGRADPGELFF. The chain uses TRBV2 and TRBJ2-2; TRBD2 matches at 8 bases. CDR3 length: 15 amino acids. The trim removed 7 bases at V and 6 bases at J, leaving 10 bases unmatched. CDR1 is SNHLY and CDR2 is FYNNEI in the germline V gene.

The CDR3 DNA is TGTGCCAGTGGACGGGCAGGGTCTATGGGGGCCAACGTCCTGACTTTC. As protein: CASGRAGSMGANVLTF. This rearrangement joins TRBV19 to TRBJ2-6; maybe TRBD1 (5 bases). The V end was cut by 8 bases, the J end by 4 bases, with 18 bases between. Germline loops: CDR1 LNHDA, CDR2 SQIVND (reference sequence). This CDR3 has 16 amino acids.

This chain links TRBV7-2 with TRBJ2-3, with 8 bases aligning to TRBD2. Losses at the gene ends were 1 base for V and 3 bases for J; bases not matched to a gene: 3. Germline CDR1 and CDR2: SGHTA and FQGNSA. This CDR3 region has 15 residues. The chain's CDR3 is CASSLVAGRTDTQYF. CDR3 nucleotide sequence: TGTGCCAGCAGCTTAGTAGCGGGAAGGACAGATACGCAGTATTTT. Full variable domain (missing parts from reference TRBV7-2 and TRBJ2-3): GAGVSQSPSNKVTEKGKDVELRCDPISGHTALYWYRQSLGQGLEFLIYFQGNSAPDKSGLPSDRFSAERTGGSVSTLTIQRTQQEDSAVYLCASSLVAGRTDTQYFGPGTRLTVL.

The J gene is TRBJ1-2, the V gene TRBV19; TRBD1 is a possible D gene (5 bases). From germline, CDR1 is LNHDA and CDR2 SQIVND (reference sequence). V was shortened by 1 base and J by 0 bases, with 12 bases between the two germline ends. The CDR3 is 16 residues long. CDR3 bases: TGTGCCAGTAGTATAGGATTTATGACAGCTAACTATGGCTACACCTTC. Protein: CASSIGFMTANYGYTF. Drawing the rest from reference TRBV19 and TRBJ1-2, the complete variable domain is DGGITQSPKYLFRKEGQNVTLSCEQNLNHDAMYWYRQDPGQGLRLIYYSQIVNDFQKGDIAEGYSVSREKKESFPLTVTSAQKNPTAFYLCASSIGFMTANYGYTFGSGTRLTVV.

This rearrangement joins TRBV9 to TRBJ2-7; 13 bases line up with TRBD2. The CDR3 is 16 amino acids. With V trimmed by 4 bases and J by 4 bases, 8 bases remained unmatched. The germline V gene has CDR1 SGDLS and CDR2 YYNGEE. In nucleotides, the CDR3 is TGTGCCAGCAGCAAATCAGGACTAGCGGGAGTATACGAGCAGTACTTC. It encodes CASSKSGLAGVYEQYF.

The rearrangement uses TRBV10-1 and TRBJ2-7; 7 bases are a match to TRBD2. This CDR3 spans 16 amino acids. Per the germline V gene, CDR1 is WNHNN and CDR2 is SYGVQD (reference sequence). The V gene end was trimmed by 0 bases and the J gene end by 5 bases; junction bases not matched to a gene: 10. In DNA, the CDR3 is TGCGCCAGCAGTGAGTCCCCGGGGCGGGAGCTCAACGAGCAGTACTTC. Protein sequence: CASSESPGRELNEQYF.

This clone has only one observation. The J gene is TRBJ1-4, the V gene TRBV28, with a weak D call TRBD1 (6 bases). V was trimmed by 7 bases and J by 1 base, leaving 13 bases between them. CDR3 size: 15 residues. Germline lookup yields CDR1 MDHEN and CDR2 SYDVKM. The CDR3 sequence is CASTSQQGTNEKLFF. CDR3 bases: TGTGCCAGCACCTCCCAACAGGGAACTAATGAAAAACTGTTTTTT.